The 10 T cell receptor beta chains given below trace back to one sample, sequenced in a study of blood T cell repertoires in COVID-19. Produced via immunoSEQ multiplex PCR; TCRdb's table is partial and in-frame only. Here the sample spans approximately 330,000 clones, 80% to 90% being singletons. Material: PBMCs or T cells enriched from blood (not recorded which). The receptors originated from a woman aged 40 to 50 with acute COVID-19.

This clone came up once. The chain joins TRBV7-3 to TRBJ2-2; D is possibly TRBD2 (6 bases). V was cut by 6 bases and J by 3 bases, with 11 bases left in between. The germline V gene encodes CDR1 SGHTA and CDR2 FQGTGA. The CDR3 loop spans 14 amino acids. CDR3 amino acids: CASRPGSHTGELFF. Written as DNA, the CDR3 is TGTGCCAGCAGGCCCGGGAGCCACACCGGGGAGCTGTTTTTT.

This sequence joins TRBV2 and TRBJ2-5, with 7 bases that match TRBD2. Per the germline V gene, CDR1 is SNHLY and CDR2 is FYNNEI. Trimming at V came to 4 bases and at J to 2 bases, leaving 7 bases not matched to a gene. The CDR3 length is 15 residues. Written as DNA, the CDR3 is TGTGCCAGCAGTGGCCTAGCGGTTCCGCAAGAGACCCAGTACTTC. As protein: CASSGLAVPQETQYF.

This clone occurred once. The rearrangement joins TRBV18 to TRBJ2-7; TRBD2 agrees at 9 bases. The V and J ends lost 2 bases and 1 base, in that order; junction bases with no gene match: 0. CDR1 and CDR2 (germline): KGHSH, LQKENI. CDR3 size: 14 residues. CDR3 in amino acids: CASSPAGGSYEQYF. The CDR3 nucleotides are TGTGCCAGCTCACCAGCGGGGGGGTCCTACGAGCAGTACTTC.

CDR3 DNA: TGTGCCACCAGTGATTTTTCAGCGGGAGCAGATACGCAGTATTTT. Translated: CATSDFSAGADTQYF. The chain joins TRBV24-1 to TRBJ2-3, with 8 bases that match TRBD2. The CDR3 is 15 amino acids. With V trimmed by 1 base and J by 4 bases, 3 bases remained unmatched. Germline CDR1 is KGHDR and CDR2 is SFDVKD.

In this sample, this clone turned up once. This chain uses TRBV28 with TRBJ2-1; 12 bases fit TRBD2. Unmatched junction bases numbered 8, after V lost 7 bases and J lost 7 bases. Germline V lookup: CDR1 MDHEN, CDR2 SYDVKM. The CDR3 loop spans 15 amino acids. The CDR3 protein is CASTSTSGRSNEQFF. The CDR3 coding sequence is TGTGCCAGCACCTCGACTAGCGGGAGAAGTAATGAGCAGTTCTTC.

This clone was counted once. The CDR3 loop reads CASLPGTGGNTEAFF. In DNA form, the CDR3 reads TGTGCCAGCCTCCCCGGGACAGGGGGGAACACTGAAGCTTTCTTT. This rearrangement joins TRBV7-2 to TRBJ1-1, with 11 bases that match TRBD1. Germline V gene sequence: CDR1 SGHTA, CDR2 FQGNSA. The junction had 6 bases not matched to a gene; V was cut back by 8 bases and J by 1 base. This CDR3 comprises 15 residues.

CDR3: CASSYLLAGIGDEQFF. The DNA for the CDR3 is TGTGCCAGCAGCTACCTTCTAGCGGGAATTGGGGATGAGCAGTTCTTC. J is TRBJ2-1 and V is TRBV7-9; 9 bases match TRBD2. The CDR3 is made up of 16 amino acids. With 4 bases clipped from V and 8 bases from J, the junction kept 12 bases outside the gene matches. Per the germline V gene, CDR1 is SEHNR and CDR2 is FQNEAQ (reference sequence).

The V gene is TRBV9, the J gene TRBJ1-1; 8 nucleotides align to TRBD1. CDR1 and CDR2 (germline): SGDLS, YYNGEE. Trimming cost V 0 bases and J 1 base; bases outside gene matches: 11. The CDR3 length is 18 residues. The CDR3 here is CASSVGGTGPGSNTEAFF. The CDR3 DNA is TGTGCCAGCAGCGTAGGCGGGACAGGACCCGGTTCGAACACTGAAGCTTTCTTT.

V gene TRBV27 combines with J gene TRBJ1-2; 8 nucleotides align to TRBD1. Per germline, CDR1 MNHEY and CDR2 SMNVEV (reference sequence). The CDR3 is 17 residues long. V was pared by 2 bases and J by 2 bases, with 10 bases of the junction left unmatched. The CDR3 spells CASSLAPRGRWNYGYTF. The CDR3 DNA reads as TGTGCCAGCAGTTTAGCCCCCAGGGGGCGCTGGAACTATGGCTACACCTTC.

This clone was observed a handful of times. The V call is TRBV4-1, the J call TRBJ1-3; TRBD1 aligns across 7 bases. The V segment lost 4 bases and the J segment 0 bases; nucleotides outside the gene matches: 3. The CDR3 is 15 amino acids. Germline V gives CDR1 MGHRA, CDR2 YSYEKL. CDR3 region: CASSPGTVSGNTIYF. The DNA of the CDR3 is TGCGCCAGCAGCCCCGGGACAGTCTCTGGAAACACCATATATTTT.